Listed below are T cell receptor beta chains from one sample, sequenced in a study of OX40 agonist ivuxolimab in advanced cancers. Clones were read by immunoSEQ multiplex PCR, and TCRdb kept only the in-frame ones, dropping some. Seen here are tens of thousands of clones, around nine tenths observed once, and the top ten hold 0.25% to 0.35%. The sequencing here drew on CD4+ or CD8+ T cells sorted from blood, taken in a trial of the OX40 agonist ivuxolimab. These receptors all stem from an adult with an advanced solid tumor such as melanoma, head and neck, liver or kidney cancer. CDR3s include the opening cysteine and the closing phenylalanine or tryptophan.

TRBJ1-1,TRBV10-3,CAISPGTGEAFF
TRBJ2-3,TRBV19,CASSTGPEPGNTQYF
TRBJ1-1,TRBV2,CASIFSRTGNTEAFF
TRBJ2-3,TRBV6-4,CASRKTMWPTDTQYF
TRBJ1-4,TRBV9,CASSERTLGDAANEKLFF
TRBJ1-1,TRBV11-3,CASSLSSGGGGEAEAFF
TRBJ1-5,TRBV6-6,CASRASEAYSNQPQHF
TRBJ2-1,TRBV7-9,CASTEPGLAGGKQFF
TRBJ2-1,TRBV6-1,CASSEPGLVSNEQFF
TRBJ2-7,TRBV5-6,CASRNPGLPYEQYF
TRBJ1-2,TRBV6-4,CASSESPGNYGYTF
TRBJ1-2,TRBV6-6,CASREVGPEDGYTF
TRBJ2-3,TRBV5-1,CASLSGAGATDTQYF
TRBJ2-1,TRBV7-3,CASSFSQPDEQFF
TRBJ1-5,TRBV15,CATSGAGGYRDQPQHF
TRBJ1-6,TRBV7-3,CASSLEGFYGNSPLHF
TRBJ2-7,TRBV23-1,CASSQISQGRDEQYF
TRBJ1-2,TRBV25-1,CASSVGDRGSIGYTF
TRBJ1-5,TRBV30,CAWRTGTGGGNQPQHF
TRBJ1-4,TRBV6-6,CASSRSGAANEKLFF
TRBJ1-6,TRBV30,CAWSVLPGTSPLHF
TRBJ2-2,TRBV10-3,CAITLDPGTGELFF
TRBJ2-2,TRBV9,CASSAPSNILDPKGLGELFF
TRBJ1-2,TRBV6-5,CASSYGGTSVDGYTF